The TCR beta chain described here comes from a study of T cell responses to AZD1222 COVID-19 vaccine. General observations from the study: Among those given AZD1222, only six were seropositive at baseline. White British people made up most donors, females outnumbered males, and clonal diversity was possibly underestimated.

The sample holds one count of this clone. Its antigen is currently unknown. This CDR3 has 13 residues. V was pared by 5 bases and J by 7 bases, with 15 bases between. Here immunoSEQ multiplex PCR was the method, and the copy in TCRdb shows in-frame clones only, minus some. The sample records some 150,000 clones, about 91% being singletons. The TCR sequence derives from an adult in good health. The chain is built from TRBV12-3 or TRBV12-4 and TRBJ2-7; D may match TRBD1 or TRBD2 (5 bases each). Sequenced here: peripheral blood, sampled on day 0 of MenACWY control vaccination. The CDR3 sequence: CASSPRDGREQYF. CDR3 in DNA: TGTGCCAGCAGTCCTCGGGACGGTCGGGAGCAGTACTTC.